This T cell receptor beta chain was recorded in a study of CD8 T cells in Susac syndrome. CDR1 and CDR2 (germline): DFQATT, SNEGSKA (reference sequence). The CDR3 is made up of 12 amino acids. Trimming stripped 1 base from V and 3 bases from J, with 7 bases between. Random hexamers were used to reverse transcribe the RNA input (roughly 0.5 to 1 ug). TCRdb analysed the immunoSEQ multiplex PCR reads with MiXCR anew, one entry per CDR3 protein. The top ten clones hold about 0.15% of a sample with approximately 190,000 distinct CDR3 sequences, 85% to 95% of them seen once. TCR beta sequencing was performed on blood CD8+ and CD4+ T cells.

The specimen was CD8+ T cells from PBMCs. V is TRBV20-1 and J is TRBJ2-7; weak D call: TRBD1 (6 bases). The receptor was derived from a human donor with Susac syndrome. The CDR3 here is CSARGRGYEQYF. The DNA of the CDR3 is TGCAGTGCTAGAGGCAGGGGCTACGAGCAGTACTTC.